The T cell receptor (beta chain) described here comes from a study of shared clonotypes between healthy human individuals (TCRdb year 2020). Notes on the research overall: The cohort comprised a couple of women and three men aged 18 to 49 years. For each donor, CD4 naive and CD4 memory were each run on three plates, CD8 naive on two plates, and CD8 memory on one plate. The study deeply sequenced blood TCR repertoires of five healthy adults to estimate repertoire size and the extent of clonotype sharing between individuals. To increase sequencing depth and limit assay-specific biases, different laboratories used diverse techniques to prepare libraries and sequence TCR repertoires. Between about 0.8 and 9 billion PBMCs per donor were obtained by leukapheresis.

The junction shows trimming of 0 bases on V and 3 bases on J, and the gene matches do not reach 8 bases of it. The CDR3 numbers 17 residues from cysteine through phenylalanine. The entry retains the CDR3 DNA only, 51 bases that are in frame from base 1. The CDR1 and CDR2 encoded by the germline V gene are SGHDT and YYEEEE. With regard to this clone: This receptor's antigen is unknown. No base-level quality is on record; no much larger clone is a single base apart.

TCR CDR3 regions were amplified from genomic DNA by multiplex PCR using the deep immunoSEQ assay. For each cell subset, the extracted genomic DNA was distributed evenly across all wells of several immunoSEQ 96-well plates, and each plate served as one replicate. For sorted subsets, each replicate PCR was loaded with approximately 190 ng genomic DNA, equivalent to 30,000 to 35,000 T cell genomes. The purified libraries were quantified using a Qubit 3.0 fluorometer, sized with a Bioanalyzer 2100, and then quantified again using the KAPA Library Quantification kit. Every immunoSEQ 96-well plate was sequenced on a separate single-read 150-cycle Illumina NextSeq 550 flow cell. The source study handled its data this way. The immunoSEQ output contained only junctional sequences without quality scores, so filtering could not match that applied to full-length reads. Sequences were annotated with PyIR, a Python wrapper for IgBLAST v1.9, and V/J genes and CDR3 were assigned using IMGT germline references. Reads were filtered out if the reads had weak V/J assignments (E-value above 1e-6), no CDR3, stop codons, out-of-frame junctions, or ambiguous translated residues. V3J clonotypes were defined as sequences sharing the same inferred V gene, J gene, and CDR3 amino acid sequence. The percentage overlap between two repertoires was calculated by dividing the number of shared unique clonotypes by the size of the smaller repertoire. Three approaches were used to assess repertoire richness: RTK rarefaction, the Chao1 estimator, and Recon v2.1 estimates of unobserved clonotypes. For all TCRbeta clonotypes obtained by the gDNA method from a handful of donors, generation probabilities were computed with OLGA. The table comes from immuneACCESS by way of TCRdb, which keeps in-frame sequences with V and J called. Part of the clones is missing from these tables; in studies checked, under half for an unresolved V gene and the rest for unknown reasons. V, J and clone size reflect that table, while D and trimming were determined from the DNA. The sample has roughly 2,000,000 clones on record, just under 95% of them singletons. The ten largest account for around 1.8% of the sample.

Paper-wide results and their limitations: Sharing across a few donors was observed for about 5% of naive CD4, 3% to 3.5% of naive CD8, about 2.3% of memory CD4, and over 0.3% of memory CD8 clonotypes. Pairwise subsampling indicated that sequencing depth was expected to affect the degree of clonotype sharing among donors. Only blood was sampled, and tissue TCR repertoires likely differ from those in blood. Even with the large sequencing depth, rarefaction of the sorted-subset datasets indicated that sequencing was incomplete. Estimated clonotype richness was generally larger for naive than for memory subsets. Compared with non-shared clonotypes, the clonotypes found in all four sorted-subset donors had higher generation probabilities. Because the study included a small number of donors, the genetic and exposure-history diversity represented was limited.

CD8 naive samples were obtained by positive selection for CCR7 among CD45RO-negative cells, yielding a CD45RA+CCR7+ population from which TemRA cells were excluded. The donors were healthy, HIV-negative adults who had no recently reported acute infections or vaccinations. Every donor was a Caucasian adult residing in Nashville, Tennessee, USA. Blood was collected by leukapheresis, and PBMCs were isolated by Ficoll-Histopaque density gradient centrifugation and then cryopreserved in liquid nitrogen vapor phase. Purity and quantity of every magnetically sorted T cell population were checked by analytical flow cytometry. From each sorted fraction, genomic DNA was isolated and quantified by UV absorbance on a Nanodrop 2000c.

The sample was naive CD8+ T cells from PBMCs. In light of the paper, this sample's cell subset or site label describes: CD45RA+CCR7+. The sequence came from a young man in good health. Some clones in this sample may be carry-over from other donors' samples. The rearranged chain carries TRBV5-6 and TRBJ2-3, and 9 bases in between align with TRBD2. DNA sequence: TGTGCCAGCAGCTTGGAGGCTGCGGGAGGGCCTACAGATACGCAGTATTTT. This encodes CASSLEAAGGPTDTQYF. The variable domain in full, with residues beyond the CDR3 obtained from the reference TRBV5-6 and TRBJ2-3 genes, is DAGVTQSPTHLIKTRGQQVTLRCSPKSGHDTVSWYQQALGQGPQFIFQYYEEEERQRGNFPDRFSGHQFPNYSSELNVNALLLGDSALYLCASSLEAAGGPTDTQYFGPGTRLTVL.